This entry features one TCR beta chain sequence. Its antigen is unknown. The input lacks base qualities; no much larger clone sits a single base away. The immunoSEQ Assay, a bias-controlled multiplex PCR, was used to amplify TCRbeta CDR3 regions from genomic DNA. As for the authors' bioinformatics: The number of nucleated cells in each sample was estimated from the amplification of reference gene primers within the assay. To quantify the absolute abundance of each unique TCRbeta CDR3 rearrangement, sequence reads were collapsed and filtered. For each sample, productive Simpson clonality was calculated as the square root of Simpson's diversity index across productive rearrangements. Imported from immuneACCESS, the table was reduced by TCRdb to in-frame sequences with V and J called. These copies leave out some clones; in studies compared against another copy, an unresolved V gene accounts for under half, and the cause of the remainder is not known. V, J and clone size reflect that table, while D and trimming were determined from the DNA. The sample includes around 230,000 clones, with just under 90% observed a single time. Of the sample, less than 4.5% falls within the top ten clones.

Participants in the prospective study were enrolled through a virtual design, were aged roughly 18 to 100 years, and lived in roughly 24 United States geographic areas. In the prospective study, participants were assigned to cohorts based on the clinical history participants reported in a screening survey and a study questionnaire. Mobile phlebotomists in the prospective study collected whole blood, serum and a nasopharyngeal or oropharyngeal swab from every participant. Prospective study participants could optionally give additional blood draws and questionnaires over an approximately 2-month period. Blood samples from the prospective study were shipped frozen or at room temperature prior to DNA extraction. This sample stems from a study of blood T cell repertoires in COVID-19 (dated by TCRdb to the early 2020s). For the study in its entirety: Samples covering the acute and convalescent phases of COVID-19 were provided by collaborators in the United States, Italy and Spain. Where HLA class I and class II types were available, the types were taken from metadata supplied by the sample provider, not from assay-based typing. Samples were obtained from the ongoing ImmuneRACE study (first 160 participants) and from some 1,300 subjects provided by 6 global collaborators. The material from the prospective study consisted of cDNA or gDNA derived from T cells, B-cell-depleted T cells, or PBMCs. A de-identified subject ID, COVID-19 status, age in years and sex were almost always included in the sample metadata. Deeply sampled blood TCRbeta repertoires from subjects exposed to, actively infected with, or recovered from COVID-19 were included in the dataset. The repertoires were released in a freely available public database meant as a resource for research on the immune response to SARS-CoV-2.

V and J lose 1 base and 8 bases, and a span of 17 bases separates them. Looking up the germline V gene yields CDR1 SGHTA and CDR2 FQGNSA. From the cysteine up to the phenylalanine, the CDR3 has a length of 15 residues. Only CDR3 DNA is held: 45 bases, read in frame from base 1. Beyond this particular receptor, the publication reports: The quantity of clinical and demographic metadata differed by source and by participant and was supplied without curation.

This sequence uses TRBV7-2 and TRBJ1-2; a weak D assignment points to TRBD1 (5 bases agree). Sequencing used PBMCs or T cells enriched from blood (not recorded which). The sequence derives from a woman in her 30s with acute COVID-19. The CDR3 sequence is CASSLGGQGRNGYTF. The nucleotides are TGTGCCAGCAGCTTAGGTGGGCAGGGTAGGAACGGCTACACCTTC. With the portions outside the CDR3 filled from the reference TRBV7-2 and TRBJ1-2 genes, the complete variable region becomes GAGVSQSPSNKVTEKGKDVELRCDPISGHTALYWYRQSLGQGLEFLIYFQGNSAPDKSGLPSDRFSAERTGGSVSTLTIQRTQQEDSAVYLCASSLGGQGRNGYTFGSGTRLTVV.